The 2 T cell receptor beta chains below were found in one sample sequenced in a study of cytomegalovirus exposure and HLA in healthy donors. Use of 60 Vbeta and 13 Jbeta primers characterized the PCR. TCRdb's copy holds only in-frame clones and misses some; the assay was immunoSEQ multiplex PCR. The table shows some 130,000 clones, with 76% occurring only once. Sequencing was performed on PBMCs. All receptors come from a man in his forties in good health and CMV-seronegative.

This chain uses TRBV5-6 with TRBJ2-7; 12 nucleotides line up with TRBD2. The CDR3 totals 16 residues. V lost 4 bases and J lost 2; bases outside the gene matches: 7. Per germline, CDR1 SGHDT and CDR2 YYEEEE. CDR3: CASSPTTSGGPYEQYF. CDR3 nucleotide sequence: TGTGCCAGCAGCCCAACGACTAGCGGGGGCCCCTACGAGCAGTACTTC.

This CDR3 reads CASSITYNSPLHF. As DNA, the CDR3 is TGTGCCAGCAGCATAACCTATAATTCACCCCTCCACTTT. The chain employs TRBV7-2 and TRBJ1-6; no reliable D call. Germline CDR1 SGHTA, CDR2 FQGNSA. The V gene lost 5 bases and the J gene lost 2 bases, with 4 bases spanning the gap. The CDR3 loop spans 13 amino acids.